This entry describes one TCR beta chain. The antigen it binds to is not known. Base qualities are not recorded, but no much larger clone differs from it by a single base. This sample stems from a study of T cell responses to AZD1222 COVID-19 vaccine (dated by TCRdb to the early 2020s). In the study overall: AZD1222 recipients with second doses at about 4 weeks or about 12 weeks were pooled, because spike-specific TCR depth and breadth did not differ between schedules. TCR sequencing was performed for over 230 trial participants, of whom 200 to 210 were given two doses of AZD1222 and some 26 were given two doses of MenACWY control vaccine. Enrollment into the trials was organized by age into subgroups of 18-55, 56-69 and 70-plus years, and those subgroups contained roughly 150, 30 and 60 TCR-sequenced participants, respectively.

The CDR3 regions of human TCRbeta chains were analyzed by immunosequencing. On the authors' methods: TCRs in the repertoires were matched against a reference library of SARS-CoV-2-specific TCRs that had been generated with the MIRA antigen-specificity platform. Breadth was defined as the fraction of unique TCRs that were SARS-CoV-2-associated, and depth was defined as the fraction of total T cells that were SARS-CoV-2-associated. Each spike-specific TCR was assigned to its reactive spike region and to a CD4 or CD8 class using the MIRA data. Log10-transformed breadth and depth values were compared by one-way ANOVA with Sidak's multiple comparisons tests. In TCRdb, the immuneACCESS table is reduced to in-frame sequences with V and J assigned. These tables do not hold every clone; where another copy was compared, an unresolved V gene accounts for under half, and the others remain unexplained. V and J calls and clone size are as listed in that table; D and trimming were resolved from the DNA. The sample has 140,000 to 150,000 clones on record, 85% to 90% of them singletons. The top ten hold about 1.5% of the sample.

General findings and caveats noted by the study authors: Vaccine-associated CD4 TCRs spanned the whole spike protein, with dominant responses in regions 160-218 and 743-854. No day 14 peak-response samples were available, so repertoires were characterized only after the peak T cell response. Conclusions about previously exposed vaccinees are limited because only six or seven AZD1222 recipients were SARS-CoV-2 seropositive at baseline. In the small 56-69-year group, the increase in depth fell short of significance, most likely because of low power. Spike-specific TCR breadth and depth rose significantly after two AZD1222 doses compared with day 0 and with MenACWY recipients. Nearly half of unique spike-specific TCRs reportedly recognized epitopes outside regions mutated in the B.1.351 and B.1.1.7 variants. Participants were mostly white British and included more females than males, and it was suggested by the authors that clonal diversity may have been underestimated.

Between the V and J ends, shortened by 1 base and 6 bases respectively, the junction contains 19 bases. The CDR3 numbers 17 residues from cysteine through phenylalanine. The retained sequence is limited to the CDR3, 51 bases, with the frame set at the first base. The germline V gene (reference sequence) gives CDR1 as LNHDA and CDR2 as SQIVND. What the time point label conveys for this sample: baseline before first vaccination. The vaccinee samples were drawn from two UK trials, COV001 and COV002, one of which was a single-blind randomized controlled phase 2/3 trial testing AZD1222 (ChAdOx1 nCoV-19) in healthy adults. For TCRbeta chain sequencing, PBMC samples were collected from trial participants at day 0 and at day 28 after the second dose.

In this chain, TRBV19 is recombined with TRBJ2-1; the D gene remains uncertain. The receptor's source is an adult in good health. The specimen was peripheral blood, collected on day 0 of AZD1222 vaccination. The nucleotide sequence is given as TGTGCCAGTAGTATAGTCCAAAGGGTCCGGTCGTCCAATGAGCAGTTCTTC. Translated, it gives CASSIVQRVRSSNEQFF.